This T cell receptor beta chain was sequenced during a study of blood T cell repertoires in COVID-19. Original data processing: It was from reference gene primer amplification that nucleated cell counts were estimated. The data were produced by immunoSEQ multiplex PCR, yet TCRdb's version contains in-frame clones alone and is incomplete. V and J calls and clone size are given by that table; D and trimming were obtained from the DNA. Found here are about 210,000 clones, almost 90% of them singletons; the top ten hold around 1.6%. CDR1 MDHEN and CDR2 SYDVKM come from the germline V gene. This CDR3 is 15 amino acids long. V gave up 6 bases and J gave up 0 bases, with 12 bases separating them.

The sequence derives from a man younger than 35 with active or convalescent COVID-19. Sequenced: peripheral blood. The chain combines TRBV28 with TRBJ1-5, with D hard to call. Written as DNA, the CDR3 is TGTGCCAGCAGCTCAAACCAGGTTAGCAATCAGCCCCAGCATTTT. It translates to CASSSNQVSNQPQHF. The whole variable domain, filled in from reference TRBV28 and TRBJ1-5, reads DVKVTQSSRYLVKRTGEKVFLECVQDMDHENMFWYRQDPGLGLRLIYFSYDVKMKEKGDIPEGYSVSREKKERFSLILESASTNQTSMYLCASSSNQVSNQPQHFGDGTRLSIL.